This T cell receptor beta chain stems from a study of blood T cell repertoires in COVID-19. Study details: Material from acute and convalescent COVID-19 was sourced from the United States, Italy and Spain. Sources were T cells, B-cell-depleted T cells, or PBMCs; the material itself was cDNA or gDNA.

Original methodology: Reference gene primer amplification in the assay estimated nucleated cell counts. The data were produced by immunoSEQ multiplex PCR, yet TCRdb's version contains in-frame clones alone and is incomplete. That table furnishes V, J and clone size, whereas the DNA furnished D and trimming. The sample has under 500,000 clones; approximately 90% are singletons. After removal of 2 bases from V and 4 bases from J, the junction contained 4 bases not matched to a gene. The CDR3 has 15 residues. CDR1 SGDLS and CDR2 YYNGEE come from the germline V gene. The sequenced sample consisted of peripheral blood. V gene TRBV9 combines with J gene TRBJ1-5; TRBD1 matches at 9 bases. The TCR sequence derives from a woman aged 25 to 45 with acute or convalescent COVID-19. CDR3 nucleotides: TGTGCCAGCAGCGTGGGGACAGGGCTTAATCAGCCCCAGCATTTT. Protein sequence: CASSVGTGLNQPQHF.